The 23 T cell receptor beta chains below were found in one sample sequenced in a study of CD8+CD57+ T cells in acquired aplastic anemia. CDR3 and TCR beta VDJ profiling relied on genomic DNA as the template. TCRdb called the reads again in MiXCR, with one record for every CDR3 protein. Here the sample spans some 200,000 distinct CDR3 sequences, 60% to 80% being singletons. Whoever was chosen for sequencing had shown CD8+CD57+ cell expansion by flow cytometry. Sequenced sample: sorted CD4+, CD8+, or CD8+CD57+ T cells (not recorded which) from PBMCs. The receptors derive from a human donor with aplastic anemia.

The V and J genes are TRBV7-2 and TRBJ2-3; D is unresolved. The CDR3 contains 14 residues. Germline values: CDR1 SGHTA, CDR2 FQGNSA. Trimming cost V 0 bases and J 7 bases, with 11 bases left between them. The CDR3 coding sequence is TGTGCCAGCAGCTTAGCGCAATGGGGAAATACGCAGTATTTT. It encodes CASSLAQWGNTQYF.

The rearrangement links TRBV10-3 to TRBJ2-7, with 7 positions matching TRBD1. The CDR3 is 17 residues long. CDR1 and CDR2 (germline): ENHRY, SYGVKD. Trimming took 2 bases from V and 6 from J; bases not matched to a gene: 16. CDR3 loop: CAISEPSDRVEFGEQYF. Here the CDR3 DNA reads TGTGCCATCAGTGAGCCTTCCGACAGGGTGGAATTCGGCGAGCAGTACTTC.

The gene calls are TRBV19 and TRBJ1-5, with TRBD1 as a possible D gene (6 bases). V shed 11 bases and J shed 2 bases, with 16 bases lying between them. The CDR3 totals 14 residues. CDR1 and CDR2 from the germline V gene are LNHDA and SQIVND (reference sequence). DNA for the CDR3: TGTGCCCCAGTCCCCCGACAGGGCAATCAGCCCCAGCATTTT. Translated: CAPVPRQGNQPQHF.

The gene calls are TRBV24-1 and TRBJ1-6; 10 bases are a match to TRBD1. This CDR3 has 16 amino acids. V lost 4 bases, J lost 8 bases, and 7 bases stayed unmatched. The germline V gene encodes CDR1 KGHDR and CDR2 SFDVKD. The CDR3 DNA is TGTGCCACCAGTGAAACAGGGGACAGGGGTGATTCACCCCTCCACTTT. It encodes CATSETGDRGDSPLHF.

This clonotype was observed a few times. The genes are TRBV20-1 and TRBJ2-7; D not resolved. Looked up from germline, CDR1 is DFQATT and CDR2 is SNEGSKA (reference sequence). The V and J ends lost 6 bases and 5 bases respectively, with 14 bases between them. This CDR3 comprises 12 residues. In nucleotides, the CDR3 is TGCAGTGCCTTAAGGACGGTGGACGAGCAGTACTTC. The encoded protein is CSALRTVDEQYF.

This clonotype has a count of ten or more. The chain is built from TRBV7-8 and TRBJ1-2; 9 bases match TRBD1. V dropped 3 bases and J dropped 4; count of bases not matched to a gene: 6. Germline assignment: CDR1 SGHVS and CDR2 FQNEAQ. This CDR3 contains 15 residues. CDR3 DNA sequence: TGTGCCAGCAGCTTGGACAGGGGTTCAGGCTATGGCTACACCTTC. Translated: CASSLDRGSGYGYTF.

Details on this clonotype: One junction end disagrees with the germline gene, perhaps due to a read error. The chain uses TRBV28 and TRBJ1-1, with D unclear. This CDR3 has 15 residues. CDR1 and CDR2 (germline): MDHEN, SYDVKM. CDR3 nucleotide sequence: TGTGCCAGCAGTCAAGAGTTTCAGCAGAACACTGAAACTTTCTTT. Its translation is CASSQEFQQNTETFF.

V usage is TRBV7-2 and J usage is TRBJ1-4, with a possible D match to TRBD1 (5 bases). This CDR3 comprises 15 residues. V was shortened by 5 bases and J by 5 bases, with 15 bases between the two germline ends. From germline, CDR1 is SGHTA and CDR2 FQGNSA. The DNA for the CDR3 is TGTGCCAGCAGCCACCCGGGACGGGAAAATGAAAAACTGTTTTTT. Its protein is CASSHPGRENEKLFF.

The gene calls are TRBV2 and TRBJ2-7; D perhaps matches TRBD2 (6 bases). Germline V lookup: CDR1 SNHLY, CDR2 FYNNEI. Trimming shortened V by 6 bases and J by 6 bases, and 18 bases separated the two germline ends. The CDR3 is 14 amino acids. In nucleotides, the CDR3 is TGTGCCAGCAGCTTGGGTTCTAGCGTTAGCGAGCAGTACTTC. The encoded protein is CASSLGSSVSEQYF. Full variable domain (remainder filled in from reference TRBV2 and TRBJ2-7): EPEVTQTPSHQVTQMGQEVILRCVPISNHLYFYWYRQILGQKVEFLVSFYNNEISEKSEIFDDQFSVERPDGSNFTLKIRSTKLEDSAMYFCASSLGSSVSEQYFGPGTRLTVT.

This clonotype was counted a few times. The rearrangement links TRBV15 to TRBJ2-5; 11 bases are a match to TRBD1. This CDR3 is 16 amino acids long. V trimming: 3 bases; J trimming: 4 bases; junction bases outside the gene matches: 7. Per the germline V gene, CDR1 is LNHNV and CDR2 is YYDKDF (reference sequence). CDR3 DNA: TGTGCCACCAGCAGGATTACCGGGACAGGGGGAGAGACCCAGTACTTC. The encoded protein is CATSRITGTGGETQYF.

The chain couples TRBV24-1 to TRBJ2-3, with D perhaps given as TRBD1 or TRBD2 (6 bases each). This CDR3 region has 15 residues. Germline V gives CDR1 KGHDR, CDR2 SFDVKD. V lost 4 bases, J lost 4 bases, and 14 bases lay in between. The CDR3: CATSDPGAGSDTQYF. DNA for the CDR3: TGTGCCACCAGTGACCCGGGGGCAGGGTCAGATACGCAGTATTTT.

This chain connects TRBV12-3 or TRBV12-4 to TRBJ2-6; no clear D. The CDR3 extends over 15 amino acids. V dropped 3 bases and J dropped 0 bases, with 6 bases sitting between them. CDR3 nucleotides: TGTGCCAGCAGTTTCTCGGTCTCTGGGGCCAACGTCCTGACTTTC. It codes for CASSFSVSGANVLTF.

The V gene is TRBV2, the J gene TRBJ2-1, with TRBD1 identical over 8 bases. V gave up 9 bases and J gave up 1 base; unmatched junction bases: 2. The germline V gene has CDR1 SNHLY and CDR2 FYNNEI. The CDR3 runs 13 residues. This CDR3 is CASRQGSYNEQFF. The CDR3 region has the DNA TGTGCCAGTAGACAGGGGTCCTACAATGAGCAGTTCTTC.

This clonotype occurred a few times. This clone may be a read error of a much larger clone one base away. V is TRBV19 and J is TRBJ2-3, with 10 bases that match TRBD1. The germline CDR1 and CDR2 sequences are LNHDA and SQIVND (reference sequence). There are 14 residues in the CDR3. After removal of 8 bases from V and 1 base from J, the junction contained 3 bases not matched to a gene. The CDR3 reads CASQDRGGTDTQYF. CDR3 DNA sequence: TGTGCCAGTCAGGACAGGGGGGGCACAGATACGCAGTATTTT.

A note on this clonotype: This may arise from a read error, as a much more abundant clone is one base away. The chain joins TRBV4-1 to TRBJ2-1, with 8 bases that match TRBD2. This CDR3 spans 16 amino acids. Per the germline V gene, CDR1 is MGHRA and CDR2 is YSYEKL. With V trimmed by 3 bases and J by 4 bases, 8 bases remained unmatched. Written as DNA, the CDR3 is TGCGCCAGCAGCCAGGCAAGCGGGGGCCAGTACAATGAGCAGTTCTTC. Protein: CASSQASGGQYNEQFF.

The rearrangement links TRBV20-1 to TRBJ2-7; D remains unclear. Trimming stripped 6 bases from V and 5 bases from J, with 8 bases between. Germline lookup yields CDR1 DFQATT and CDR2 SNEGSKA (reference sequence). The CDR3 is 10 residues long. CDR3 sequence reads: CSALNNEQYF. CDR3 sequence (DNA): TGCAGTGCGCTTAACAACGAGCAGTACTTC.

This chain links TRBV10-3 with TRBJ2-3; D call uncertain. This CDR3 spans 15 amino acids. Trimming took off 5 bases at V and 0 bases at J, with 12 bases between the two ends. Per the germline V gene, CDR1 is ENHRY and CDR2 is SYGVKD. The CDR3 spells CAISSATESTDTQYF. CDR3 nucleotides: TGTGCCATCAGTTCGGCGACCGAAAGCACAGATACGCAGTATTTT.

This chain uses TRBV7-9 with TRBJ2-3; 8 bases are a match to TRBD2. Trimming took 3 bases from V and 2 from J; bases not matched to a gene: 13. Germline V gives CDR1 SEHNR, CDR2 FQNEAQ (reference sequence). The CDR3 is made up of 18 amino acids. The CDR3 protein is CASSLGAGGRGDTDTQYF. CDR3 DNA: TGTGCCAGCAGCTTGGGTGCCGGGGGGCGGGGGGACACAGATACGCAGTATTTT.

This clonotype appeared many times. J is TRBJ2-5 and V is TRBV5-1; 15 bases line up with TRBD2. J lost 5 bases, V lost 3 bases, and 8 bases had no gene match. This CDR3 has 17 residues. Germline V CDR1 and CDR2: SGHRS, YFSETQ. CDR3 DNA sequence: TGCGCCAGCAGCTCCATCGGACTAGCGGGGGGGCGGGAGACCCAGTACTTC. Protein sequence: CASSSIGLAGGRETQYF.

The chain couples TRBV27 to TRBJ2-3, with D hard to call. This CDR3 is built from 11 residues. Germline loops: CDR1 MNHEY, CDR2 SMNVEV (reference sequence). Trimming shortened V by 8 bases and J by 14 bases, and 17 bases separated the two germline ends. The CDR3 spells CASVTRDKAYF. CDR3 nucleotides: TGTGCCAGCGTAACTCGTGATAAGGCGTATTTT.

This clonotype has a handful of counts. The chain employs TRBV2 and TRBJ1-1; no clear D. The CDR3 extends over 14 amino acids. Between the trimmed V and J ends, which lost 6 bases and 4 bases, there was a span of 15 bases. Germline-derived CDR1 and CDR2 are SNHLY and FYNNEI. CDR3 bases: TGTGCCAGCAGAACGCGGATCGTGAGCACTGAAGCTTTCTTT. Protein product: CASRTRIVSTEAFF.

The chain is built from TRBV19 and TRBJ2-5, with no clear D. Trimming took 3 bases from V and 5 from J, leaving 16 bases between them. Germline values: CDR1 LNHDA, CDR2 SQIVND (reference sequence). CDR3 length: 15 residues. The CDR3 region has the DNA TGTGCCAGTAGTATCTCGTCCATAGGTGGGGAGACCCAGTACTTC. It is translated as CASSISSIGGETQYF.

The V gene is TRBV7-9, the J gene TRBJ2-5, with D unclear. This CDR3 has 12 residues. Trimming pared 5 bases from V and 10 bases from J, leaving 14 bases between. Germline V lookup: CDR1 SEHNR, CDR2 FQNEAQ (reference sequence). CDR3 region: CASSLGPYGQYF. CDR3 bases: TGTGCCAGCAGCCTCGGTCCGTACGGCCAGTACTTC.